A single sample gave rise to the 28 T cell receptor beta chains below, sequenced in a study of T cell repertoires in ileal Crohn's disease. Sequenced by immunoSEQ multiplex PCR; TCRdb stores in-frame clones only, minus some. The sample records more than 15,000 clones, about 60% being singletons. Material: ileal tissue. The receptors here all came from an adult with Crohn's disease.

The chain combines TRBV19 with TRBJ2-7; 9 nucleotides align to TRBD1. Germline CDR1 is LNHDA and CDR2 is SQIVND (reference sequence). This CDR3 region has 15 residues. The junction had 7 bases not matched to a gene; V was cut back by 3 bases and J by 4 bases. This chain's CDR3 is CASSMGQGGQYEQYF. CDR3 sequence (DNA): TGTGCCAGTAGTATGGGACAGGGCGGACAATACGAGCAGTACTTC.

The V gene is TRBV15, the J gene TRBJ1-5; no firm D call. CDR1 and CDR2 (germline): LNHNV, YYDKDF (reference sequence). This CDR3 contains 15 residues. The V gene lost 1 base and the J gene lost 2 bases, with 9 bases spanning the gap. The CDR3 is CATSRVTLGNQPQHF. For the CDR3, the DNA is TGTGCCACCAGCAGAGTGACTCTTGGCAATCAGCCCCAGCATTTT. The full variable domain, in which reference TRBV15 and TRBJ1-5 provide the parts outside the CDR3, is DAMVIQNPRYQVTQFGKPVTLSCSQTLNHNVMYWYQQKSSQAPKLLFHYYDKDFNNEADTPDNFQSRRPNTSFCFLDIRSPGLGDTAMYLCATSRVTLGNQPQHFGDGTRLSIL.

This sequence joins TRBV5-8 and TRBJ2-7; D remains unclear. Trimming cost V 0 bases and J 0 bases, with 10 bases left between them. The CDR3 loop spans 15 amino acids. Germline assignment: CDR1 SGHTS and CDR2 YDEGEE. CDR3 bases: TGTGCCAGCAGCTTGGTAGCCAGCAACTCCTACGAGCAGTACTTC. Translated: CASSLVASNSYEQYF. Drawing the rest from reference TRBV5-8 and TRBJ2-7, the complete variable domain is EAGVTQSPTHLIKTRGQQATLRCSPISGHTSVYWYQQALGLGLQFLLWYDEGEERNRGNFPPRFSGRQFPNYSSELNVNALELEDSALYLCASSLVASNSYEQYFGPGTRLTVT.

The rearrangement joins TRBV5-4 to TRBJ2-5; 10 bases line up with TRBD1. Germline-derived CDR1 and CDR2 are SGHNT and YYREEE (reference sequence). The CDR3 contains 15 residues. J lost 1 base, V lost 4 bases, and 4 bases had no gene match. The CDR3, as DNA: TGTGCCAGCAGCCGACAGGGGGCGGGCCAAGAGACCCAGTACTTC. Amino acid sequence: CASSRQGAGQETQYF.

This clone is judged medium-sized. CDR3 DNA sequence: TGTGCCAGCAGCTTGGACATAAGCTCCTACGAGCAGTACTTC. Protein: CASSLDISSYEQYF. The rearrangement joins TRBV5-4 to TRBJ2-7; unclear D gene. The germline gives CDR1 SGHNT, CDR2 YYREEE (reference sequence). There are 14 residues in the CDR3. Deletions cut 0 bases from V and 0 bases from J, with 7 bases between.

The rearrangement joins TRBV19 to TRBJ2-7, with TRBD2 as a possible D gene (6 bases). CDR3 length: 14 amino acids. V lost 8 bases, J lost 1 base, and 15 bases lay in between. In germline, CDR1 is LNHDA, CDR2 SQIVND (reference sequence). CDR3: CASAEGLQSYEQYF. Here the CDR3 DNA reads TGTGCCAGTGCCGAGGGACTCCAGTCCTACGAGCAGTACTTC.

The genes are TRBV2 and TRBJ2-2; 13 bases map to TRBD2. This CDR3 region has 16 residues. Looked up from germline, CDR1 is SNHLY and CDR2 is FYNNEI. The junction had 7 bases not matched to a gene; V was cut back by 7 bases and J by 5 bases. The DNA for the CDR3 is TGTGCCAGCACCCGGACTAGCGGGAGTCGAACCGGGGAGCTGTTTTTT. Its translation is CASTRTSGSRTGELFF.

This chain joins TRBV5-1 and TRBJ1-4, with D possibly TRBD1 on 6 matching bases. Germline-derived CDR1 and CDR2 are SGHRS and YFSETQ. The germline V and J ends were trimmed by 1 base and 5 bases, with 12 bases remaining between them. The CDR3 contains 15 residues. The CDR3 spells CASSLTGITNEKLFF. The CDR3 DNA sequence: TGCGCCAGCAGCTTGACAGGGATTACGAATGAAAAACTGTTTTTT.

The chain links TRBV11-3 to TRBJ2-1, with 16 bases lining up with TRBD2. J lost 9 bases, V lost 4 bases, and 6 bases had no gene match. Germline-derived CDR1 and CDR2 are SGHNT and YENEEA. The CDR3 sequence is 16 residues long. The CDR3 bases are TGTGCCAGCAGCTCGGGACTAGCGGGAGGGGGCACTGAGCAGTTCTTC. Translating gives CASSSGLAGGGTEQFF.

This clone was seen only a few times. This chain connects TRBV10-1 to TRBJ1-1; D may be TRBD1 (5 bases). Looked up from germline, CDR1 is WNHNN and CDR2 is SYGVQD (reference sequence). The germline V and J ends were trimmed by 5 bases and 3 bases, with 10 bases remaining between them. The CDR3 has 13 residues. The DNA of the CDR3 is TGCGCCAGCAGTATGGACATAGACACTGAAGCTTTCTTT. It specifies CASSMDIDTEAFF.

The chain has TRBV7-2 and TRBJ1-2; D is perhaps TRBD1 (5 bases). The CDR3 spans 14 residues. Trimming cost V 4 bases and J 4 bases, with 13 bases left between them. The V gene's germline CDR1 is SGHTA and CDR2 FQGNSA. In nucleotides, the CDR3 is TGTGCCAGCAGCTCCCGGGCAGGGTTCTATGGCTACACCTTC. Translation: CASSSRAGFYGYTF.

This chain connects TRBV2 to TRBJ2-5, with TRBD1 as a possible D gene (5 bases). There are 13 residues in the CDR3. V was shortened by 7 bases and J by 3 bases, with 12 bases between the two germline ends. The germline V gene has CDR1 SNHLY and CDR2 FYNNEI. The CDR3: CASIGATKETQYF. In nucleotides, the CDR3 is TGTGCCAGCATAGGGGCAACTAAAGAGACCCAGTACTTC.

The V gene is TRBV5-1, the J gene TRBJ1-1, with D maybe TRBD1 (5 bases). V gave up 3 bases and J gave up 0 bases, with 15 bases separating them. Germline values: CDR1 SGHRS, CDR2 YFSETQ. CDR3 length: 16 residues. The CDR3 protein is CASSSQAQGMNTEAFF. CDR3 sequence (DNA): TGCGCCAGCAGCTCGCAGGCCCAGGGCATGAACACTGAAGCTTTCTTT.

V usage is TRBV29-1 and J usage is TRBJ1-5; the match to TRBD1 covers 9 bases. The CDR3 has 13 residues. Germline V gene sequence: CDR1 SQVTM, CDR2 ANQGSEA. V gave up 4 bases and J gave up 6 bases; unmatched junction bases: 4. CDR3 in amino acids: CSVVDRGGQPQHF. DNA for the CDR3: TGCAGCGTTGTGGACAGGGGAGGTCAGCCCCAGCATTTT.

This clone was picked up a small number of times. This chain uses TRBV2 with TRBJ1-2, with no clear D. With 6 bases removed from V and 4 bases from J, the gap between germline ends came to 15 bases. CDR3 length: 14 residues. CDR1 is SNHLY and CDR2 is FYNNEI in the germline V gene. CDR3 residues: CASSGRTPFYGYTF. DNA for the CDR3: TGTGCCAGCAGCGGTCGAACTCCCTTCTATGGCTACACCTTC.

The J gene is TRBJ1-2, the V gene TRBV5-6, with 7 bases fitting TRBD1. The CDR3 sequence is 14 residues long. Germline V lookup: CDR1 SGHDT, CDR2 YYEEEE. V lost 1 base to trimming and J lost 8 bases; unmatched junction nucleotides: 8. CDR3 sequence reads: CASSLFEGARGYTF. The CDR3 coding sequence is TGTGCCAGCAGCTTGTTCGAGGGGGCCAGGGGCTACACCTTC. The variable domain in full, completed from reference TRBV5-6 and TRBJ1-2, reads DAGVTQSPTHLIKTRGQQVTLRCSPKSGHDTVSWYQQALGQGPQFIFQYYEEEERQRGNFPDRFSGHQFPNYSSELNVNALLLGDSALYLCASSLFEGARGYTFGSGTRLTVV.

The genes are TRBV7-8 and TRBJ2-7; D is possibly TRBD2 (5 bases). Germline V CDR1 and CDR2: SGHVS, FQNEAQ. Trimming removed 1 base from V and 0 bases from J, with 13 bases in between. This CDR3 is built from 16 residues. As DNA, the CDR3 is TGTGCCAGCAGCTTAGGGGGAGTAGGCAGCTCCTACGAGCAGTACTTC. It encodes CASSLGGVGSSYEQYF.

This clone has a handful of counts. Here the CDR3 DNA reads TGTGCCAGCAGTTCTTATCGTAGCGGGATGGAGACCCAGTACTTC. This codes for CASSSYRSGMETQYF. The V call is TRBV6-5, the J call TRBJ2-5, with TRBD2 identical over 8 bases. Germline values: CDR1 MNHEY, CDR2 SVGAGI. With 4 bases clipped from V and 5 bases from J, the junction kept 9 bases outside the gene matches. There are 15 residues in the CDR3.

This clone rates as medium-sized. The V and J genes are TRBV28 and TRBJ1-1; 8 bases fit TRBD1. Germline CDR1 is MDHEN and CDR2 is SYDVKM. The CDR3 covers 15 residues. V trimming: 6 bases; J trimming: 9 bases; junction bases outside the gene matches: 15. The chain's CDR3 is CASRSTGTGFPQAFF. CDR3 nucleotide sequence: TGTGCCAGCAGGAGTACCGGGACAGGCTTCCCCCAAGCTTTCTTT.

There are a few counts of this clone. This chain uses TRBV18 with TRBJ1-5; TRBD1 matches at 7 bases. This CDR3 has 14 residues. The junction had 10 bases not matched to a gene; V was cut back by 3 bases and J by 11 bases. Germline V lookup: CDR1 KGHSH, CDR2 LQKENI. The CDR3 coding sequence is TGTGCCAGCTCACCGACAGGGCCCGGTCTGGCCCAGCATTTT. Its translation is CASSPTGPGLAQHF.

The chain combines TRBV19 with TRBJ2-3; TRBD2 agrees at 9 bases. CDR1 is LNHDA and CDR2 is SQIVND in the germline V gene (reference sequence). The CDR3 spans 14 residues. V shed 6 bases, J shed 4 bases, and the junction held 5 bases outside the gene matches. CDR3 residues: CASSDSGRSDTQYF. The CDR3 nucleotides are TGTGCCAGTAGCGATAGCGGGAGATCAGATACGCAGTATTTT.

The chain uses TRBV11-1 and TRBJ2-1; the D gene is possibly TRBD2 (6 bases). V was pared by 5 bases and J by 8 bases, with 16 bases between. The germline gives CDR1 SGHAT, CDR2 FQDESV (reference sequence). The CDR3 runs 14 residues. CDR3 sequence reads: CASSTRLGGDEQFF. In nucleotides, the CDR3 is TGTGCCAGCAGCACCCGACTAGGCGGGGATGAGCAGTTCTTC.

The V call is TRBV28, the J call TRBJ1-5; maybe TRBD1 (5 bases). This CDR3 region has 16 residues. Germline CDR1 and CDR2: MDHEN and SYDVKM. Between the trimmed V and J ends, which lost 5 bases and 4 bases, there was a span of 18 bases. The CDR3 loop is CASSPIGAGENQPQHF. CDR3 nucleotides: TGTGCCAGCAGTCCGATCGGGGCGGGGGAAAATCAGCCCCAGCATTTT.

The chain combines TRBV6-5 with TRBJ2-2; 8 nucleotides match TRBD1. Germline values: CDR1 MNHEY, CDR2 SVGAGI. This CDR3 is 14 amino acids long. V shed 5 bases, J shed 5 bases, and the junction held 4 bases outside the gene matches. Here the CDR3 reads CASSRTGRTGELFF. CDR3 in DNA: TGTGCCAGCAGTAGGACAGGGAGGACCGGGGAGCTGTTTTTT.

The chain employs TRBV5-1 and TRBJ2-1; 12 bases align to TRBD2. Germline V gene lookup returns CDR1 SGHRS and CDR2 YFSETQ. The V segment lost 4 bases and the J segment 6 bases; nucleotides outside the gene matches: 8. The CDR3 is made up of 16 amino acids. DNA of the CDR3: TGCGCCAGCAGCCTTAAACTAGCGGGAGGAGGCAATGAGCAGTTCTTC. Translated: CASSLKLAGGGNEQFF.

The chain uses TRBV7-9 and TRBJ2-4, with 8 bases that match TRBD2. The J segment lost 9 bases and the V segment lost 4 bases, leaving 8 bases of the junction unmatched. Germline V lookup: CDR1 SEHNR, CDR2 FQNEAQ (reference sequence). This CDR3 contains 14 residues. The CDR3 nucleotides read TGTGCCAGCAGCTCGAGCGGGAGTGGTGGCATTCAGTACTTC. Its translation: CASSSSGSGGIQYF.

The CDR3 nucleotides are TGTGCCAGCAGCTTAGCGGGAGGAGATACGCAGTATTTT. Translation: CASSLAGGDTQYF. V gene TRBV7-6 combines with J gene TRBJ2-3, with D possibly being TRBD2 (6 bases). This CDR3 contains 13 residues. Germline assignment: CDR1 SGHVS and CDR2 FNYEAQ. Trimming took off 0 bases at V and 5 bases at J, with 6 bases between the two ends. The entire variable domain, with the rest obtained from reference TRBV7-6 and TRBJ2-3, is as follows: GAGVSQSPRYKVTKRGQDVALRCDPISGHVSLYWYRQALGQGPEFLTYFNYEAQQDKSGLPNDRFSAERPEGSISTLTIQRTEQRDSAMYRCASSLAGGDTQYFGPGTRLTVL.

V is TRBV11-2 and J is TRBJ2-1; unclear D gene. Germline CDR1 and CDR2: SGHAT and FQNNGV. With 2 bases removed from V and 6 bases from J, the gap between germline ends came to 5 bases. The CDR3 is 12 amino acids. CDR3 in DNA: TGTGCCAGCAGCTTAAACTTCAATGAGCAGTTCTTC. It codes for CASSLNFNEQFF.